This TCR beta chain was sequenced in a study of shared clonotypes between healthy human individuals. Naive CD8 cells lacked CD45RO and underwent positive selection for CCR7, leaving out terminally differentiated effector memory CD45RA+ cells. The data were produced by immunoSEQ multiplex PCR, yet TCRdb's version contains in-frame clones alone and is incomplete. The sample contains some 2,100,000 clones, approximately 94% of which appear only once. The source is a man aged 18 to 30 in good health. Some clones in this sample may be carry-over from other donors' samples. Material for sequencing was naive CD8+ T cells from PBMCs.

The CDR3 reads CASGRFRVEIDYNEQFF. CDR3 nucleotide sequence: TGTGCCAGCGGGAGGTTCAGGGTGGAGATAGACTACAATGAGCAGTTCTTC. The genes are TRBV27 and TRBJ2-1, with TRBD2 as a possible D gene (6 bases). The CDR3 contains 17 residues. From germline, CDR1 is MNHEY and CDR2 SMNVEV (reference sequence). Trimming took 8 bases from V and 3 from J, leaving 23 bases between them.